The 8 T cell receptor beta chains below come from one sample, sequenced in a study of blood T cell repertoires in COVID-19. Data came from immunoSEQ multiplex PCR; TCRdb stores just in-frame clones and leaves some out. The table includes hundreds of thousands of clones, roughly 90% detected once. Sequencing was carried out using peripheral blood. The receptors derive from a young man with COVID-19, enrolled during active disease.

The V and J genes are TRBV11-2 and TRBJ1-3; no clear D gene. V was cut by 0 bases and J by 5 bases, with 11 bases left in between. The CDR3 has 15 residues. The germline gives CDR1 SGHAT, CDR2 FQNNGV. The DNA for the CDR3 is TGTGCCAGCAGCTTAGAGTCCGGGAGGAGAAACACCATATATTTT. Amino acid sequence: CASSLESGRRNTIYF.

This chain uses TRBV27 with TRBJ2-2; 9 bases align to TRBD1. Germline V gene sequence: CDR1 MNHEY, CDR2 SMNVEV (reference sequence). CDR3 size: 16 residues. The V gene end was trimmed by 0 bases and the J gene end by 6 bases; junction bases not matched to a gene: 5. CDR3 sequence (DNA): TGTGCCAGCAGTTTATCCGACGGGACAGGGCCCGGGGAGCTGTTTTTT. Translation gives CASSLSDGTGPGELFF.

The chain uses TRBV27 and TRBJ2-1; maybe TRBD1 (5 bases). The length of the CDR3 is 16 residues. Germline-derived CDR1 and CDR2 are MNHEY and SMNVEV (reference sequence). V was cut by 0 bases and J by 11 bases, with 20 bases left in between. For the CDR3, the DNA is TGTGCCAGCAGTTTATCGGGTAGGGGCTATCTCACTCAGCAGTTCTTC. The encoded protein is CASSLSGRGYLTQQFF.

The rearrangement joins TRBV9 to TRBJ2-2, with a tentative D call TRBD2 (6 bases). This CDR3 contains 15 residues. Trimming removed 0 bases from V and 4 bases from J, with 10 bases in between. The germline CDR1 and CDR2 sequences are SGDLS and YYNGEE. CDR3 nucleotide sequence: TGTGCCAGCAGCGTAGTCGTCGGGGGCACCGGGGAGCTGTTTTTT. It codes for CASSVVVGGTGELFF.

The chain combines TRBV30 with TRBJ2-3; no reliable D call. CDR1 and CDR2 from the germline V gene are GTSNPN and SVGIG (reference sequence). V gave up 5 bases and J gave up 2 bases, with 11 bases separating them. CDR3 length: 13 amino acids. The CDR3 reads CAWGRDSTDTQYF. The CDR3 DNA follows: TGTGCCTGGGGCCGCGATTCCACAGATACGCAGTATTTT.

The chain joins TRBV10-1 to TRBJ2-1; TRBD1 might be the D (6 bases). The CDR3 length is 14 residues. V was trimmed by 2 bases and J by 10 bases, leaving 15 bases between them. From germline, CDR1 is WNHNN and CDR2 SYGVQD (reference sequence). The CDR3 reads CASSEGGPTREQFF. The CDR3 coding sequence is TGCGCCAGCAGTGAGGGGGGCCCAACGCGGGAGCAGTTCTTC.

Regarding this clone: The same CDR3 also results from other DNA sequences found in this sample. The chain employs TRBV19 and TRBJ2-7; the D gene is possibly TRBD2 (6 bases). CDR1 is LNHDA, CDR2 SQIVND, per germline (reference sequence). The CDR3 has 14 residues. Trimming took off 3 bases at V and 1 base at J, with 10 bases between the two ends. CDR3 nucleotides: TGTGCCAGTAGTATCGGTCGGGGGTCCTACGAGCAGTACTTC. This sequence encodes CASSIGRGSYEQYF.

This clone was seen a single time. The chain combines TRBV4-1 with TRBJ2-6, with D perhaps TRBD2 (5 bases). The germline V and J ends were trimmed by 0 bases and 0 bases, with 24 bases remaining between them. The CDR3 is 22 residues long. CDR1 is MGHRA, CDR2 YSYEKL, per germline. The CDR3 protein is CASSQDGKDLGRPDSGANVLTF. DNA for the CDR3: TGCGCCAGCAGCCAAGACGGGAAAGATCTGGGTCGGCCCGACTCTGGGGCCAACGTCCTGACTTTC.